This T cell receptor beta chain came from a study of T-cell memory formation after mild COVID-19. Study observations and caveats: Certain responding clones were present in pre-infection memory, suggesting participation of cross-reactive memory.

This clonotype was observed a few times. Its antigen remains unknown. The germline V and J ends were trimmed by 6 bases and 1 base, with 15 bases remaining between them. CDR3 length equals 15 residues. MiXCR was run by TCRdb on the 5' RACE reads, yielding one entry per CDR3 protein. Altogether just under 150,000 distinct CDR3 sequences are present, roughly 19% being singletons, with the ten largest covering around 2.5%. The chain recombines TRBV12-3 or TRBV12-4 with TRBJ1-1; D is unresolved. The clonotype originates from an adult woman who had mild COVID-19 (a few samples of this study predate the infection). Cell type and time point are not known. Source material: PBMCs or a T cell subset sorted from them (not recorded which). The CDR3 bases are TGTGCCAGCAGCCGTAACAGCTTCCCGAACACTGAAGCTTTCTTT. This translates into CASSRNSFPNTEAFF.